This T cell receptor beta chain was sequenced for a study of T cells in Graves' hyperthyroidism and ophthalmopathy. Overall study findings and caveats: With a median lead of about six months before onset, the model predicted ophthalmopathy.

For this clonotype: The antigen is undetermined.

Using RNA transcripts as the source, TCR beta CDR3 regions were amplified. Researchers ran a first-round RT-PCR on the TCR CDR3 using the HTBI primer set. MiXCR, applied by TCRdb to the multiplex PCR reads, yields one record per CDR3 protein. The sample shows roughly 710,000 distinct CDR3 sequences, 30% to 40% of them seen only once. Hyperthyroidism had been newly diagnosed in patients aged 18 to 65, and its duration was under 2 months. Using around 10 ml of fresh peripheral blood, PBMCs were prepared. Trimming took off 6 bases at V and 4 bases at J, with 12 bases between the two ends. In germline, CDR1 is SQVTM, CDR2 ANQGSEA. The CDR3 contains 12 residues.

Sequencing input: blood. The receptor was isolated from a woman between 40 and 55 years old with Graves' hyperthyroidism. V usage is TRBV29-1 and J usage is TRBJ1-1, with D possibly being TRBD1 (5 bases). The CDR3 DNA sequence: TGCAGCGTCAACAGGCCGGGCACTGAAGCTTTCTTT. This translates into CSVNRPGTEAFF. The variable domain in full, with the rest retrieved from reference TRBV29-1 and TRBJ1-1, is SAVISQKPSRDICQRGTSLTIQCQVDSQVTMMFWYRQQPGQSLTLIATANQGSEATYESGFVIDKFPISRPNLTFSTLTVSNMSPEDSSIYLCSVNRPGTEAFFGQGTRLTVV.